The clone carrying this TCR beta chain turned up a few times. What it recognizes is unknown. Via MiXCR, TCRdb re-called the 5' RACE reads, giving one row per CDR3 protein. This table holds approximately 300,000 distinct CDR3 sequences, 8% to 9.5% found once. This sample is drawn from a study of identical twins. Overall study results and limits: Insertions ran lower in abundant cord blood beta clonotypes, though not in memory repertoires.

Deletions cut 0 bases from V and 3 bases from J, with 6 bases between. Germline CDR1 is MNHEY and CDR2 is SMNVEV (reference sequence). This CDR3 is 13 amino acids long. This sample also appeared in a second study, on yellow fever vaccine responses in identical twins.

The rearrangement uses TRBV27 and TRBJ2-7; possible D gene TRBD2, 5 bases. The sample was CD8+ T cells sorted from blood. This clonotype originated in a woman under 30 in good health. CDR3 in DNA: TGTGCCAGCAGTTTATCTGGACTCTACGAGCAGTACTTC. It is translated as CASSLSGLYEQYF.